This T cell receptor (beta chain) was obtained from a study of Graves' ophthalmopathy and Graves' hyperthyroidism (dated by TCRdb to about 2018). About the study as a whole: Peripheral blood was collected at initial diagnosis, before any treatment. The independent validation cohort included 20 or so hyperthyroidism patients plus 17 patients who later progressed from hyperthyroidism to ophthalmopathy. The study used TCR beta repertoire signatures to distinguish Graves' ophthalmopathy from Graves' hyperthyroidism and to predict progression to ophthalmopathy. T-cell repertoires of thyroid tissue and blood were compared in about 6 hyperthyroidism patients. In total, 135 blood samples were TCR-sequenced: 40 to 45 ophthalmopathy, some 75 hyperthyroidism and roughly 17 hyperthyroidism-to-ophthalmopathy patients. To explore V-J signatures that distinguish ophthalmopathy from hyperthyroidism, a discovery set of around 100 patients was enrolled, made up of 43 with ophthalmopathy and roughly 55 with stable hyperthyroidism. After sampling, hyperthyroidism patients received methimazole starting at 30 mg daily, and ophthalmopathy patients received high-dose intravenous methylprednisolone. The roughly 100 discovery patients were randomly split 7:3 into training and test sets. General study outcomes and caveats: In validation, the model predicted ophthalmopathy progression with more than 55% sensitivity and less than 80% specificity; some twelve predicted patients were CT-confirmed with GO in a median of approximately 6.2 months. Most expanded thyroid clonotypes with frequency above 0.001 were also detected in blood, suggesting blood repertoires may reflect the thyroid immune response. Ophthalmopathy was separated from stable hyperthyroidism by the 13-signature model with roughly 88% sensitivity and about 81% specificity in cross-validation and with 80%/75% in the test set. Sample size was not predetermined statistically, and investigators were not blinded to group allocation.

Hyperthyroidism was considered stable if no progression to ophthalmopathy occurred within 18 months of follow-up. Patients with hyperthyroidism were aged 18 to 65 years, had been newly diagnosed, and had a disease duration of less than 2 months. Patients were excluded if they had other autoimmune diseases, uncontrolled infections, pregnancy or lactation. Diagnosis relied on clinical symptoms, serum thyroxine, TRAb, thyroid ultrasound and orbital computed tomography. Using Ficoll-Paque density gradient centrifugation, PBMCs were isolated from about 9.4 ml of fresh peripheral blood. Total RNA was extracted using Trizol reagent, and RNA quality was checked on an Agilent 2100 Bioanalyzer. TCR beta CDR3 regions were amplified from RNA transcripts for repertoire sequencing. HTBI primers and the Qiagen OneStep RT-PCR kit were used in a first-round RT-PCR, which was followed by a second-round multiplex PCR, size selection and purification. Libraries were sequenced paired-end with 100 bp reads on an Illumina HiSeq2000. In the authors' own workflow: Reads were processed with SOAPnuke, discarding reads with adapters, uncalled bases, mean Phred below 15, or no exact constant-primer or identifier match. COPE v1.2.5 was used to merge the high-quality paired reads. Unique nucleotide sequences were defined as clonotypes and aligned to IMGT TRB V, D and J references using MiTCR v1.1. Only V-J combinations with frequency above 0.0001 were analysed, covering approximately 99% of repertoires. For each V-J combination, a TCR clonal expansion and chaos score was defined as F50 clonal expansion divided by the chaos observed in the TCRdist matrix. Features were reduced by Welch's t-statistics and random forest to roughly 14 V-J combinations, which fed a naive Bayes classifier. The similarity between thyroid and blood repertoires was quantified using the Morisita-Horn index. TCRdb took the public reads, trimmed them with fastp at Q25, ran MiXCR for clone calling and kept in-frame beta chains. Entries that share a CDR3 protein sequence are merged under the most common genes and DNA. These V and J calls derive from TCRdb rather than the authors' analysis. Recorded for this sample are roughly 420,000 distinct CDR3 sequences; under 25% of them occurred a single time. Of the sample, 2.5% to 3% is held by the ten largest clones.

Compared with germline, V lacks 5 bases and J lacks 1 base; bases without a gene match: 4. Reading the germline V gene gives CDR1 SNHLY and CDR2 FYNNEI. The cysteine opens and the phenylalanine closes a CDR3 of 14 amino acids. Solely the CDR3 DNA is kept, with 42 bases framed from the first base. In its sample, this clonotype was seen many times. Its antigen remains unidentified. No base-level quality is on record; no much larger clone is a single base apart. The chain employs TRBV2 and TRBJ2-7, with TRBD1 matching 8 junction bases. This clonotype was sampled from a young woman with stable Graves' hyperthyroidism. Donor details come from another sample of the same person, matched by shared clones. Sequenced sample: peripheral blood. The CDR3 amino acid sequence is: CASSSDRDSYEQYF. At the DNA level, the sequence is TGTGCCAGCAGTTCGGACAGGGATTCCTACGAGCAGTACTTC.